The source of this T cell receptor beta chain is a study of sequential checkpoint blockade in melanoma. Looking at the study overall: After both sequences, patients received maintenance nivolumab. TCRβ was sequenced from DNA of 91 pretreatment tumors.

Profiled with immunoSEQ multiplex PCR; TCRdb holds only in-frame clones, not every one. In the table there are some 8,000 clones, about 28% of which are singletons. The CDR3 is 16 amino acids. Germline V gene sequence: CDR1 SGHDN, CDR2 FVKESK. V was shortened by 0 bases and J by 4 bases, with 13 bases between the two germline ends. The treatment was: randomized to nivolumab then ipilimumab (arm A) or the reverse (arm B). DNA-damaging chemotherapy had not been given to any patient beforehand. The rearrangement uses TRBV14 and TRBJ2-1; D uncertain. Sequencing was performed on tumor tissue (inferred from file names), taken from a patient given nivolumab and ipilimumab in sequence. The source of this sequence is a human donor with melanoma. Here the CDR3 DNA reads TGTGCCAGCAGCCAAGATCTTCGGACGGGTTACAATGAGCAGTTCTTC. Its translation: CASSQDLRTGYNEQFF.